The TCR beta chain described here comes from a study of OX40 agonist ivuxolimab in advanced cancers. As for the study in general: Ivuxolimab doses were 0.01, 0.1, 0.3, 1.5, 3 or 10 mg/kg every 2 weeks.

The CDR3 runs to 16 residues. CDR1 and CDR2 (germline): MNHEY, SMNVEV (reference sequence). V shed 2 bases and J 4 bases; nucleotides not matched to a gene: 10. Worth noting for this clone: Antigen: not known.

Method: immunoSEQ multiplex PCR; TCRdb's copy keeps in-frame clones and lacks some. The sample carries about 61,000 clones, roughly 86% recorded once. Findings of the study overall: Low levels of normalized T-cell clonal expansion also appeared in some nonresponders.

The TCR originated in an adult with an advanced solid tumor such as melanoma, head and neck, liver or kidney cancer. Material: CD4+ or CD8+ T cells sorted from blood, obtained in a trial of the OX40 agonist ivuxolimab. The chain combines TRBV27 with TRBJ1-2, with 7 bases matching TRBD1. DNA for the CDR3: TGTGCCAGCAGTTTACGAGGGACAGCCCTAGGCTATGGCTACACCTTC. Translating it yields CASSLRGTALGYGYTF.